This T cell receptor (beta chain) was identified during a study of cytomegalovirus exposure and HLA in healthy donors. Primers: 60 Vbeta forward and 13 Jbeta reverse. The table came from immunoSEQ multiplex PCR; TCRdb's copy has only in-frame clones and leaves some out. This sample has a few hundred thousand clones, with around 81% found just once. The sequenced material came from PBMCs. This receptor was taken from a woman aged 60-70 years in good health and CMV-seropositive.

CDR3 DNA sequence: TGTGCCAGCAGCCCACAGTCGGCTAGCGGGAGATTAGATACGCAGTATTTT. As protein: CASSPQSASGRLDTQYF. The chain joins TRBV7-9 to TRBJ2-3; TRBD2 agrees at 10 bases. Looked up from germline, CDR1 is SEHNR and CDR2 is FQNEAQ (reference sequence). The ends lost 5 bases at V and 5 bases at J; junction bases unmatched: 13. This CDR3 comprises 17 residues.